This entry concerns a single T cell receptor (beta chain). This sample was taken from a study of shared clonotypes between healthy human individuals. Germline lookup yields CDR1 SQVTM and CDR2 ANQGSEA. The CDR3 has 14 residues. Trimming stripped 7 bases from V and 2 bases from J, with 17 bases between. Measured with immunoSEQ multiplex PCR; TCRdb has only the in-frame clones, and not every one. The data contain fewer than 1 million clones, around 96% of them singletons. The naive CD8 fraction comprised CD45RO-negative cells positively selected for CCR7 and excluded terminally differentiated effector memory CD45RA+ cells.

Input material: naive CD8+ T cells sorted from blood. The TCR originated in a man between 25 and 39 years old in good health. This sequence joins TRBV29-1 and TRBJ1-2; D gene unclear. CDR3 protein: CSASGSPQNYGYTF. The DNA of the CDR3 is TGCAGCGCGTCGGGAAGTCCTCAGAACTATGGCTACACCTTC. The variable domain in full, with the rest retrieved from reference TRBV29-1 and TRBJ1-2, is SAVISQKPSRDICQRGTSLTIQCQVDSQVTMMFWYRQQPGQSLTLIATANQGSEATYESGFVIDKFPISRPNLTFSTLTVSNMSPEDSSIYLCSASGSPQNYGYTFGSGTRLTVV.